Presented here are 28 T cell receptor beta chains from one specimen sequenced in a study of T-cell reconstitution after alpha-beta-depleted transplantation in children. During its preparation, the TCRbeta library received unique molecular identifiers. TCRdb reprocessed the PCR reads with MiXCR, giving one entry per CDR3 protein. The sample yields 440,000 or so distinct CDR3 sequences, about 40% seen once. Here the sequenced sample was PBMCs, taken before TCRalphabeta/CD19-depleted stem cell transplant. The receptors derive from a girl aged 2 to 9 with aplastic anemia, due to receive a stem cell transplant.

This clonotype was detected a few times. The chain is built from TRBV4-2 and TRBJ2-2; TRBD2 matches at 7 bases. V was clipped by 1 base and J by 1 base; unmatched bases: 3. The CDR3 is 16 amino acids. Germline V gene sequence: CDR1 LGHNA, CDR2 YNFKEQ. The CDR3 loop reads CASSQGGGRNTGELFF. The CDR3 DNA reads TGTGCCAGCAGCCAAGGGGGCGGGAGGAACACCGGGGAGCTGTTTTTT.

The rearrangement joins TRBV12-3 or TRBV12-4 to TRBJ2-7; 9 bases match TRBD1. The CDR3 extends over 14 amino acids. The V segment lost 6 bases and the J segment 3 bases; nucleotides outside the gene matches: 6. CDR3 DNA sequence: TGTGCCAGCAGGGCACCGGGACAGGGCTACGAGCAGTACTTC. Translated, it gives CASRAPGQGYEQYF.

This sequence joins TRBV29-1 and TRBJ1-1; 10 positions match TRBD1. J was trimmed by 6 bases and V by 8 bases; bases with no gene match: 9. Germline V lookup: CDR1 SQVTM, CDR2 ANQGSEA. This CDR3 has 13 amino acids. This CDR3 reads CSSHRDRGSEAFF. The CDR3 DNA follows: TGCAGCTCACACCGGGACAGGGGCTCTGAAGCTTTCTTT.

The CDR3: CASRLQSGTQETQYF. The CDR3 DNA is TGTGCCAGCAGACTTCAATCCGGGACCCAAGAGACCCAGTACTTC. V and J are TRBV12-3 or TRBV12-4 and TRBJ2-5; possibly TRBD1 or TRBD2 for D (5 bases each). CDR3 length: 15 amino acids. The V end lost 6 bases, the J end lost 1 base, and 15 bases lay between the germline ends.

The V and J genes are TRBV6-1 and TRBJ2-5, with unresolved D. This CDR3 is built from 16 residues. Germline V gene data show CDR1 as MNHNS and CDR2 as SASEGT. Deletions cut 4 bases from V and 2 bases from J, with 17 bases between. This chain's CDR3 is CASSGPGVAIQETQYF. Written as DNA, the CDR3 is TGTGCCAGCAGTGGTCCCGGCGTGGCAATTCAAGAGACCCAGTACTTC.

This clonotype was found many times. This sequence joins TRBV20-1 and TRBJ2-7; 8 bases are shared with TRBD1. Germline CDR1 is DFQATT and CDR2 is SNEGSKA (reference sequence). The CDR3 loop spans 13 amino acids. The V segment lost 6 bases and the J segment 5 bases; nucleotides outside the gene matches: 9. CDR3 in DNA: TGCAGTGCCATAAATCCAGGGGGCCACGAGCAGTACTTC. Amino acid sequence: CSAINPGGHEQYF.

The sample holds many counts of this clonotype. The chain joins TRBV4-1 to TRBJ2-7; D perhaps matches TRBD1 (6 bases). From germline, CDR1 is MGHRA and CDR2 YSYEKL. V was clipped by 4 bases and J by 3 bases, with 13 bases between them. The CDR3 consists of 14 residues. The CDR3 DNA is TGCGCCAGCAGCCTTTTTGGACAGTTCTACGAGCAGTACTTC. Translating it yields CASSLFGQFYEQYF.

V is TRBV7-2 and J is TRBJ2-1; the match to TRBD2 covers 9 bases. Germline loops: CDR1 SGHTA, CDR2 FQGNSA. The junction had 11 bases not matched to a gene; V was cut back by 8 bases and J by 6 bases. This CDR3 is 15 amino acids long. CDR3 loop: CASGLSAGGSNEQFF. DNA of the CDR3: TGTGCCAGCGGACTTTCGGCGGGAGGGAGCAATGAGCAGTTCTTC.

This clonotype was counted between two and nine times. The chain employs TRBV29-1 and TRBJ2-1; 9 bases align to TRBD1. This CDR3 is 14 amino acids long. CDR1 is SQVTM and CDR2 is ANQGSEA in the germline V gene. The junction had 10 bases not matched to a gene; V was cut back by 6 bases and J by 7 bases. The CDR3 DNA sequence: TGCAGCGTGACCGCCGGGACAGGGTGGAATGAGCAGTTCTTC. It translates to CSVTAGTGWNEQFF.

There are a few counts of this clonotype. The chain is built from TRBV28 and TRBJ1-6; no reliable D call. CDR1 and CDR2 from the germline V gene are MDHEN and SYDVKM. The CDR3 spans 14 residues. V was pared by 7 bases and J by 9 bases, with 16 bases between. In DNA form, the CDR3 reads TGTGCCAGCACTCAAACCGGACCTACTTCACCCCTCCACTTT. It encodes CASTQTGPTSPLHF.

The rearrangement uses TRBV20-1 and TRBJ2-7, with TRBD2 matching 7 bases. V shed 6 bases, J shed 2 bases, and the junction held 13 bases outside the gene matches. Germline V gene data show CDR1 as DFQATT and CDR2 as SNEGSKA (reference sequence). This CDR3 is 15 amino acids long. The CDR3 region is CSAPLREAGTYEQYF. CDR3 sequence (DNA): TGCAGTGCCCCCCTCCGGGAGGCGGGGACCTACGAGCAGTACTTC.

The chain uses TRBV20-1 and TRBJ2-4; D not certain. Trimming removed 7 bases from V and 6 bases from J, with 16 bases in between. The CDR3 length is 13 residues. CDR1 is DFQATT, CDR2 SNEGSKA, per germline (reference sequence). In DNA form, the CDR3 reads TGCAGTGGCGAGCTTCAGCAATCAAACATTCAGTACTTC. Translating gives CSGELQQSNIQYF.

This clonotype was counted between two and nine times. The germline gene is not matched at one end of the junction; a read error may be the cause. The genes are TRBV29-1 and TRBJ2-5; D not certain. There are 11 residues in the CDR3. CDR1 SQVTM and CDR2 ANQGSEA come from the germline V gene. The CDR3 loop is CSVDKQGTQYF. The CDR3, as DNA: TGCAGCGTTGATAAGCAAGGGACCCAGTACTTC.

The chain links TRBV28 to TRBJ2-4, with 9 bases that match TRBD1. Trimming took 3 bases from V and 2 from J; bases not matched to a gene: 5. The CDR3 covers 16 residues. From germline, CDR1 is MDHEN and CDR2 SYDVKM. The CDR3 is CASSFPGTGSKNIQYF. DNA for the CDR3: TGTGCCAGCAGTTTCCCCGGGACAGGGTCCAAAAACATTCAGTACTTC.

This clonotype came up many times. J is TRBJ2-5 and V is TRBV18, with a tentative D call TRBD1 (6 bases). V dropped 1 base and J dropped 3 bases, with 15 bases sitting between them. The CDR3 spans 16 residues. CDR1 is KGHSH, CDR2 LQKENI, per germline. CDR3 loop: CASSPLALRDKETQYF. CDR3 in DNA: TGTGCCAGCTCACCACTGGCCCTCCGGGACAAAGAGACCCAGTACTTC.

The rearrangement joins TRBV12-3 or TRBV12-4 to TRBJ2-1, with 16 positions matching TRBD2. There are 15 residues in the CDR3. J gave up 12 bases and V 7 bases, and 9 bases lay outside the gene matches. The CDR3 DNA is TGTGCCAGCACCCCCGGGACTAGCGGGAGGGCCCGGCAGTTCTTC. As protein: CASTPGTSGRARQFF.

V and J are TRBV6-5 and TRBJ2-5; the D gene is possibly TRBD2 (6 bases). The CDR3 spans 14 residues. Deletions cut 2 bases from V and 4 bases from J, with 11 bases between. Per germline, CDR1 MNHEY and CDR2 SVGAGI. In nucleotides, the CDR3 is TGTGCCAGCAGTTACCTGCAGGGAGGAGAGACCCAGTACTTC. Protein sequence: CASSYLQGGETQYF.

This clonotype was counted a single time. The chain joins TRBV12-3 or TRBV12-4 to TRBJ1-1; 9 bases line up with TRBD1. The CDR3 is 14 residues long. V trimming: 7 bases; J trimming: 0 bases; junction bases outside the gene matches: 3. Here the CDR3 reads CASTWTGVNTEAFF. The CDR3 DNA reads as TGTGCCAGCACTTGGACAGGGGTGAACACTGAAGCTTTCTTT.

CDR3 nucleotide sequence: TGTGCCAGCAGCCATGGACAGAGGTCGTTCCAAGAGACCCAGTACTTC. It encodes CASSHGQRSFQETQYF. V and J are TRBV7-9 and TRBJ2-5, with D tentatively TRBD1 (6 bases). V shed 5 bases and J shed 1 base, with 17 bases lying between them. From germline, CDR1 is SEHNR and CDR2 FQNEAQ (reference sequence). This CDR3 region has 16 residues.

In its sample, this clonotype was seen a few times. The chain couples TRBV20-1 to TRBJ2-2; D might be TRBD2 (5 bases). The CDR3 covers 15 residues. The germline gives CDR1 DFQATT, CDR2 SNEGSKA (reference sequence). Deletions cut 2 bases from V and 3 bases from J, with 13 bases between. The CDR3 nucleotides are TGCAGTGCTAGAAACGCGGACTCTCACACCGGGGAGCTGTTTTTT. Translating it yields CSARNADSHTGELFF.

The CDR3 DNA is TGTGCCAGCGTGGGGGAGGGGCTCAATCAGCCCCAGCATTTT. It is translated as CASVGEGLNQPQHF. This chain connects TRBV7-9 to TRBJ1-5; D is perhaps TRBD1 (5 bases). The germline CDR1 and CDR2 sequences are SEHNR and FQNEAQ (reference sequence). Trimming stripped 8 bases from V and 3 bases from J, with 14 bases between. The CDR3 runs 14 residues.

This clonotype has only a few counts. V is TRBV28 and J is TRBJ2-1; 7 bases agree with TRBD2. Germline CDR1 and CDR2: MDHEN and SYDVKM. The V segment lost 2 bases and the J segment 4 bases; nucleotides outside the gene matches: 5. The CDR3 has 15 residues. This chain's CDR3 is CASSLREAPYNEQFF. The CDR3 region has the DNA TGTGCCAGCAGTTTACGGGAGGCGCCTTACAATGAGCAGTTCTTC.

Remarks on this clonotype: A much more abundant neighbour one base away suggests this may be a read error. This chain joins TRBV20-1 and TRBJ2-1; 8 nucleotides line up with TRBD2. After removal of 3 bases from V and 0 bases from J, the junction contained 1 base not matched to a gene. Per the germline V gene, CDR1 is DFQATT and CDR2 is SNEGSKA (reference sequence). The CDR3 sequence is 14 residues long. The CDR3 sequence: CSASSGNSYNEQFF. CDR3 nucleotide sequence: TGCAGTGCTAGTAGCGGGAACTCCTACAATGAGCAGTTCTTC.

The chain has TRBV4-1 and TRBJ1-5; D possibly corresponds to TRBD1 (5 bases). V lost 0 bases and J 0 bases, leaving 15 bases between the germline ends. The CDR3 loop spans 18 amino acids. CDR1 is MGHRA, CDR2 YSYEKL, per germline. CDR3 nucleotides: TGCGCCAGCAGCCAAGATCCTGGGGCAGGGATTAGCAATCAGCCCCAGCATTTT. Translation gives CASSQDPGAGISNQPQHF.

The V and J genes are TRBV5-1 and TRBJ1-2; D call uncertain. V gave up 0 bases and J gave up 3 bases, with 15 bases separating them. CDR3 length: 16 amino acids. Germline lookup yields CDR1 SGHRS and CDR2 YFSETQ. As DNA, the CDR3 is TGCGCCAGCAGCTTGGCCAGGCAGCAAGGGCACTATGGCTACACCTTC. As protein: CASSLARQQGHYGYTF.

The CDR3 bases are TGCAGTGCTAGAGATCAGCGGGGGTTCAAGACTGGAAACACCATATATTTT. Translated, it gives CSARDQRGFKTGNTIYF. The gene calls are TRBV20-1 and TRBJ1-3; possible D gene TRBD1, 5 bases. This CDR3 contains 17 residues. Germline lookup yields CDR1 DFQATT and CDR2 SNEGSKA (reference sequence). Trimming stripped 0 bases from V and 2 bases from J, with 17 bases between.

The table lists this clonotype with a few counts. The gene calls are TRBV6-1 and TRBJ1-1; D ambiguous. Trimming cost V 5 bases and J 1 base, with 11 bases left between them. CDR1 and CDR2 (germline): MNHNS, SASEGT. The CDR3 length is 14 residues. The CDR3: CASSLPRRNTEAFF. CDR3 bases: TGTGCCAGCAGTCTTCCCCGAAGGAACACTGAAGCTTTCTTT.

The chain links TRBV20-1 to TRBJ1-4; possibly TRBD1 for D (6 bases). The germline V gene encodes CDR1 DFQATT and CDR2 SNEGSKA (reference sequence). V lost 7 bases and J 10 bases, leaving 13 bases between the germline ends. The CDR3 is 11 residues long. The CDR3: CSGGGGGKLFF. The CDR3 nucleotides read TGCAGTGGTGGGGGCGGCGGAAAACTGTTTTTT.